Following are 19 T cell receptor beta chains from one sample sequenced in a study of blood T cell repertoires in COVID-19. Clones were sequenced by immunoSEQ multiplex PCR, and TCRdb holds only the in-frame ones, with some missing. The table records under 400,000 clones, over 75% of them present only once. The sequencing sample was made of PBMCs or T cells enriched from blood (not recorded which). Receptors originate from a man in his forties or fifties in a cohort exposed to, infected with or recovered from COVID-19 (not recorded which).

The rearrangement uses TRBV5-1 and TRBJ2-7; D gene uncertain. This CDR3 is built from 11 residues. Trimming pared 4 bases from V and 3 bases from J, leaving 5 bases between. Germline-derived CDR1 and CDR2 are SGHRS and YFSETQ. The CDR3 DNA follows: TGCGCCAGCAGCATCGGCTACGAGCAGTACTTC. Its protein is CASSIGYEQYF.

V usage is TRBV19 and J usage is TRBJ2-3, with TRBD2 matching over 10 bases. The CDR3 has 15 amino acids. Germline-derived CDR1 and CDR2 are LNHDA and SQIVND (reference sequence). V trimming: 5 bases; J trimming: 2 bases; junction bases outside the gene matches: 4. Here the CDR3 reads CASSALAGDTDTQYF. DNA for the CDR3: TGTGCCAGTAGTGCCCTAGCGGGGGACACAGATACGCAGTATTTT.

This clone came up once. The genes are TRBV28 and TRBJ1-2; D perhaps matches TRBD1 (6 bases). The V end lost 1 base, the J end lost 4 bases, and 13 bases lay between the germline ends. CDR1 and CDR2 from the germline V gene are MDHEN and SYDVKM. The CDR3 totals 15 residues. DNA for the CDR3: TGTGCCAGCAGTTTATCTGCCAGGGGAGCCTATGGCTACACCTTC. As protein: CASSLSARGAYGYTF.

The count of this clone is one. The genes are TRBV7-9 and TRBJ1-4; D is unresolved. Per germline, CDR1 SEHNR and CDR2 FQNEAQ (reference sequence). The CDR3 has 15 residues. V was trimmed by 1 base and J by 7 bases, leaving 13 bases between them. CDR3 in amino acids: CASSLGSNRFEKLFF. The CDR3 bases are TGTGCCAGCAGCTTAGGGAGTAACCGTTTTGAAAAACTGTTTTTT.

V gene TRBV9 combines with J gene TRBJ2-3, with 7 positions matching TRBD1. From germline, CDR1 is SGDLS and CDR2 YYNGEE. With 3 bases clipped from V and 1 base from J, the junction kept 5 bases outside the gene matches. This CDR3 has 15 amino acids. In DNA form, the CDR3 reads TGTGCCAGCAGCGGCAACAGGGGCGGCACAGATACGCAGTATTTT. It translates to CASSGNRGGTDTQYF.

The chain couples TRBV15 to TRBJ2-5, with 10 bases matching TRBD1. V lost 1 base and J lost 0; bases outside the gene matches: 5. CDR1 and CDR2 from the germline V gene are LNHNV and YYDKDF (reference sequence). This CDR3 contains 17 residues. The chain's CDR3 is CATSRVRTGGYQETQYF. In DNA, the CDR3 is TGTGCCACCAGCAGAGTTCGGACAGGGGGGTACCAAGAGACCCAGTACTTC.

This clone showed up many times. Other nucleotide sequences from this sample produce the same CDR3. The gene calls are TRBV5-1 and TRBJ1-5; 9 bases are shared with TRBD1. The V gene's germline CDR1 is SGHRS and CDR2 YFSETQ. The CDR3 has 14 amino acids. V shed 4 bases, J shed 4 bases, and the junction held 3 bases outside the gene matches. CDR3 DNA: TGCGCCAGCAGCCTCGGGACAGGGAATCAGCCCCAGCATTTT. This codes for CASSLGTGNQPQHF.

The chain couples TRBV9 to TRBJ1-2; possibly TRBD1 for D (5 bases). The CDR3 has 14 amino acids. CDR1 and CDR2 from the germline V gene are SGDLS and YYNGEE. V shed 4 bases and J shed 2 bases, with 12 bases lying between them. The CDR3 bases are TGTGCCAGCAGCCCCGGGGGGGGGAACTATGGCTACACCTTC. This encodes CASSPGGGNYGYTF.

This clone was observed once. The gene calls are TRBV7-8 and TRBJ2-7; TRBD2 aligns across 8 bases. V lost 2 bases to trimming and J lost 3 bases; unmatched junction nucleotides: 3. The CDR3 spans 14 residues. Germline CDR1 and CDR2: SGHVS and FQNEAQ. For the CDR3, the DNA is TGTGCCAGCAGCTTACGGGAGGGCAACTACGAGCAGTACTTC. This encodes CASSLREGNYEQYF.

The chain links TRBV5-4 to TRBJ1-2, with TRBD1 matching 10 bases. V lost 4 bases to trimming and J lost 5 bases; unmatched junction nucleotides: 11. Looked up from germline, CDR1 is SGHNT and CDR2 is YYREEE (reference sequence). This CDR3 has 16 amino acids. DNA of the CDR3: TGTGCCAGCAGCCCATCCGACAGGGGGCGGTTGTATGGCTACACCTTC. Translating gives CASSPSDRGRLYGYTF.

The CDR3 region is CASSFGGLGNTEAFF. DNA for the CDR3: TGCGCCAGCAGCTTTGGGGGCCTAGGGAACACTGAAGCTTTCTTT. The chain recombines TRBV5-1 with TRBJ1-1; possibly TRBD1 for D (6 bases). Between the trimmed V and J ends, which lost 2 bases and 1 base, there was a span of 12 bases. In germline, CDR1 is SGHRS, CDR2 YFSETQ. The CDR3 is 15 amino acids.

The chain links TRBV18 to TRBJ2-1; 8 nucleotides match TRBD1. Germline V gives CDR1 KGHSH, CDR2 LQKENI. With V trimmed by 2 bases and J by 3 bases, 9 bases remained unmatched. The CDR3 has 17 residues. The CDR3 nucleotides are TGTGCCAGCTCACCAAAAAGAAAAGGACAGGGCTACAATGAGCAGTTCTTC. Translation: CASSPKRKGQGYNEQFF.

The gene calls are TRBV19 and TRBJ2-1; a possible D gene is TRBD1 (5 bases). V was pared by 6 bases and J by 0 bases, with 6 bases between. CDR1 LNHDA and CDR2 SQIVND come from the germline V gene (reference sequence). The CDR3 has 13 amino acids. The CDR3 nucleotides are TGTGCCAGTAGGGGGCTCTCCTACAATGAGCAGTTCTTC. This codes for CASRGLSYNEQFF.

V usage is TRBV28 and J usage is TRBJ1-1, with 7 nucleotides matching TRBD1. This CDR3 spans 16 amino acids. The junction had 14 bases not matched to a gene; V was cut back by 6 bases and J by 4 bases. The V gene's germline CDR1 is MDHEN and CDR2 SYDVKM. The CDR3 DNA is TGTGCCAGCAGGGTGAATGACAGGGCGAGGGGCACTGAAGCTTTCTTT. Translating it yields CASRVNDRARGTEAFF. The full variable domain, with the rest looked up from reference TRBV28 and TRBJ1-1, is DVKVTQSSRYLVKRTGEKVFLECVQDMDHENMFWYRQDPGLGLRLIYFSYDVKMKEKGDIPEGYSVSREKKERFSLILESASTNQTSMYLCASRVNDRARGTEAFFGQGTRLTVV.

The CDR3 sequence: CASSLAPGAEAFF. DNA for the CDR3: TGCGCCAGCAGCTTGGCGCCAGGGGCTGAAGCTTTCTTT. The V call is TRBV5-1, the J call TRBJ1-1; TRBD1 might be the D (6 bases). Germline CDR1 reads SGHRS; CDR2 reads YFSETQ. The CDR3 has 13 amino acids. Trimming removed 0 bases from V and 6 bases from J, with 9 bases in between.

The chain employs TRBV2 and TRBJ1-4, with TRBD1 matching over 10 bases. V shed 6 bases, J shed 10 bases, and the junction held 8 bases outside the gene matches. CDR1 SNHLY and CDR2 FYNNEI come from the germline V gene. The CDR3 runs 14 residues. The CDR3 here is CASRGTGVRGKLFF. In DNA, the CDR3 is TGTGCCAGCAGAGGGACAGGGGTTAGGGGAAAACTGTTTTTT.

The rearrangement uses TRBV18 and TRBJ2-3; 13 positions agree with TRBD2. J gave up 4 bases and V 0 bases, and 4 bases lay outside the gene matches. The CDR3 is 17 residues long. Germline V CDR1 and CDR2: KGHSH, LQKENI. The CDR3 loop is CASSPPTGLAGADTQYF. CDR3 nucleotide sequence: TGTGCCAGCTCACCACCAACCGGACTAGCGGGAGCAGATACGCAGTATTTT.

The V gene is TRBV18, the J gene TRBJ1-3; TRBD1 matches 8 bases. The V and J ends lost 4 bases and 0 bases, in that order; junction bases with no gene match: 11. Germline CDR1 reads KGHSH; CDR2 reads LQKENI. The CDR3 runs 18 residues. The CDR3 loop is CASSLRDRGLYSGNTIYF. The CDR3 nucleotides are TGTGCCAGCTCACTCCGAGACAGGGGACTTTACTCTGGAAACACCATATATTTT.

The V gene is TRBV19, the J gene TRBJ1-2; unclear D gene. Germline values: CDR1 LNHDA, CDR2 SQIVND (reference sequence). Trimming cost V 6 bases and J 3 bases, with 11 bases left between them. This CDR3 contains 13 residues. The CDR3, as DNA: TGTGCCAGTAGCCTTATCCAGTACTATGGCTACACCTTC. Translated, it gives CASSLIQYYGYTF.